This T cell receptor (beta chain) was retrieved from a study of CD8+ T cells in alopecia areata. Study details: A 6-month off-drug phase came after tofacitinib, which had lasted 6 to 18 months. Findings and caveats of the study: As there was one nonresponder, how baseline CD8+ expansion relates to response remains uncertain.

Once RNA had been extracted, it was reverse transcribed into cDNA to act as the sequencing template. Here immunoSEQ multiplex PCR was the method, and the copy in TCRdb shows in-frame clones only, minus some. Here the sample spans hundreds of thousands of clones, approximately 67% being singletons. The treatment is: oral pan-JAK inhibitor, 5-10 mg twice daily. Alopecia areata patients gave lesional scalp punch biopsies and peripheral blood samples. A remark on this clone: Antigen: not known.

Germline lookup yields CDR1 SQVTM and CDR2 ANQGSEA. J lost 11 bases, V lost 0 bases, and 5 bases had no gene match. The CDR3 contains 12 residues. This specimen was CD4+ T cells sorted from blood, taken at approximately week 42, from a patient treated with tofacitinib. The V gene is TRBV29-1, the J gene TRBJ1-1, with 8 bases identical to TRBD1. The sequence was collected from a human donor with alopecia areata. DNA of the CDR3: TGCAGCGTTGAAGATGGCCAGGGGGCTGCTTTCTTT. Encoded protein: CSVEDGQGAAFF.